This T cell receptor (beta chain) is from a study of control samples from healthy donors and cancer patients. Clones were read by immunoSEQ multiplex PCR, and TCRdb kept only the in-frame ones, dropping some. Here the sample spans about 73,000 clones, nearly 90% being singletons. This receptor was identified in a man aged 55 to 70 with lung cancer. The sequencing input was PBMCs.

The CDR3 nucleotides are TGTGCCAGCTCACCGAGCGCCGCGGGGGCCTACACCGGGGAGCTGTTTTTT. Encoded protein: CASSPSAAGAYTGELFF. V gene TRBV18 combines with J gene TRBJ2-2; D is perhaps TRBD2 (7 bases). The germline V gene encodes CDR1 KGHSH and CDR2 LQKENI. The V end lost 3 bases, the J end lost 3 bases, and 17 bases lay between the germline ends. The CDR3 sequence is 17 residues long. Filled out from reference TRBV18 and TRBJ2-2, the complete variable domain reads NAGVMQNPRHLVRRRGQEARLRCSPMKGHSHVYWYRQLPEEGLKFMVYLQKENIIDESGMPKERFSAEFPKEGPSILRIQQVVRGDSAAYFCASSPSAAGAYTGELFFGEGSRLTVL.